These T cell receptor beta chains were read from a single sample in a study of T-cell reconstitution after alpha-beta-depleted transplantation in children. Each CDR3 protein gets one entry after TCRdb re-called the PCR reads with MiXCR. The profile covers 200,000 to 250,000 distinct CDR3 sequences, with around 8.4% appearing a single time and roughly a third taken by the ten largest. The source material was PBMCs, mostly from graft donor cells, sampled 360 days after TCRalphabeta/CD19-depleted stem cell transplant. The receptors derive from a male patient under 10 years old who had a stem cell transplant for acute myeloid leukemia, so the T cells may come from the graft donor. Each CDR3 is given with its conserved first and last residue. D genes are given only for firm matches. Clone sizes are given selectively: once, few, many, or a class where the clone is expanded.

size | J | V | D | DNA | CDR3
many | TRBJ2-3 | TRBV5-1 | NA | TGCGCCAGCAGCTTGGGGGACAGCACAGATACGCAGTATTTT | CASSLGDSTDTQYF
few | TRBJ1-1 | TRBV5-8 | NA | TGTGCCAGCCGTCCGGGTAGCACTGAAGCTTTCTTT | CASRPGSTEAFF
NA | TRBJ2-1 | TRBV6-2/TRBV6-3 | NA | TGTGCCAGCAGTTACTCCCCCGTAGACAATGAGCAGTTCTTC | CASSYSPVDNEQFF
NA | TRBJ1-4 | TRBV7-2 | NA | TGTGCCAGCAGCCAGCCACCGAGGGAAAAACTGTTTTTT | CASSQPPREKLFF
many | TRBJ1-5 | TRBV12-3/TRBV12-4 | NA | TGTGCCAGCAGTTCCGGGAATCAGCCCCAGCATTTT | CASSSGNQPQHF
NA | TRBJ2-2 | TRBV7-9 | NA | TGTGCCAGCAGCCCCAGGGTTTACGGGGAGCTGTTTTTT | CASSPRVYGELFF
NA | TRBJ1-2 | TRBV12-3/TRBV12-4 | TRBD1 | TGTGCCAGCAGCGACCCGGGACAGGGCCATTATGGCTACACCTTC | CASSDPGQGHYGYTF
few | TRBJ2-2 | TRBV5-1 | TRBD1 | TGCGCCAGTTCCATCAGGGGGCGCGACACCGGGGAGCTGTTTTTT | CASSIRGRDTGELFF
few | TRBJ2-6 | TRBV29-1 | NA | TGCAGCGTTGAAACGGTAGACTCTGGGGCCAACGTCCTGACTTTC | CSVETVDSGANVLTF
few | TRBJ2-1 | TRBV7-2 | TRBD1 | TGTGCCAGCAGCTTGGACAGGGTGGCGGGGAATGAGCAGTTCTTC | CASSLDRVAGNEQFF
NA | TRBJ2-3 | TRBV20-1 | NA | TGCAGTGCTAGAGATTGGGGGGCAGATACGCAGTATTTT | CSARDWGADTQYF
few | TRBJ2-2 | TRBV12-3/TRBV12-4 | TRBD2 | TGTGCCAGCAGCCCAGCGGGAGGGTTGAACACCGGGGAGCTGTTTTTT | CASSPAGGLNTGELFF
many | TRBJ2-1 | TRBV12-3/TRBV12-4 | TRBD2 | TGTGCCAGCAGTTTAAGGCTAGCGGAAAATGAGCAGTTCTTC | CASSLRLAENEQFF
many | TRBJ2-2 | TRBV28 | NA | TGTGCCAGCACCAGCACCGGGGAGCTGTTTTTT | CASTSTGELFF
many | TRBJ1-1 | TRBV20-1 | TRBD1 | TGCAGTGCCGCCGACAGGGTGAACACTGAAGCTTTCTTT | CSAADRVNTEAFF
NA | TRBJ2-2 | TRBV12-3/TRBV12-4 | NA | TGTGCCAGCAGTTTCAGAAGGGTCCCCGGGGAGCTGTTTTTT | CASSFRRVPGELFF
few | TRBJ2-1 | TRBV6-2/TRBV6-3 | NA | TGTGCCAGCAGTTACCCGAGGACCCAAAACGTCTACAATGAGCAGTTCTTC | CASSYPRTQNVYNEQFF